The entry below describes one TCR beta chain. The target antigen is unknown. V lost 4 bases and J lost 11, with 14 bases in between. CDR3 length: 11 residues. The germline gives CDR1 GTSNPN, CDR2 SVGIG (reference sequence). The source of the sample is a study of OX40 agonist ivuxolimab in advanced cancers. Study context: People in dose escalation had one of these cancers: hepatocellular carcinoma, melanoma, renal cell or head and neck cancer. General study points: CD8+ T cells were the subset that, on average, had more expanded clones than CD4+. Expanded peripheral T-cell antigen specificity went undetermined.

Profiled with immunoSEQ multiplex PCR; TCRdb holds only in-frame clones, not every one. The sample has tens of thousands of clones, under 85% seen once; the top ten hold over 0.4%. The V gene is TRBV30, the J gene TRBJ1-1; maybe TRBD1 (5 bases). The receptor's source is an adult with an advanced solid tumor such as melanoma, head and neck, liver or kidney cancer. The sample was CD4+ or CD8+ T cells sorted from blood, taken in a trial of the OX40 agonist ivuxolimab. For the CDR3, the DNA is TGTGCCTGGAAGAGGGGTTGGAGGGCTTTCTTT. Its protein is CAWKRGWRAFF. Using reference TRBV30 and TRBJ1-1 for the parts outside the CDR3, the full variable domain is SQTIHQWPATLVQPVGSPLSLECTVEGTSNPNLYWYRQAAGRGLQLLFYSVGIGQISSEVPQNLSASRPQDRQFILSSKKLLLSDSGFYLCAWKRGWRAFFGQGTRLTVV.